This TCR beta chain was sequenced during a study of cytomegalovirus exposure and HLA in healthy donors. The CDR3 runs to 14 residues. Trimming took 4 bases from V and 5 from J, leaving 15 bases between them. In germline, CDR1 is MDHEN, CDR2 SYDVKM. General study findings and limits: It was 160 or so TCR beta chains that were listed as cytomegalovirus-associated. As a later analysis showed, a missense DCLRE1C variant was linked to trimming of TCR beta V- and J-genes.

To note about this clone: As yet, its antigen is unknown.

A multiplex PCR was run with 60 Vbeta primers and 13 Jbeta primers. TCRdb keeps only in-frame clones here, not all; method: immunoSEQ multiplex PCR. The table lists around 170,000 clones, around 86% of them singletons. The chain couples TRBV28 to TRBJ2-7; tentatively, D is TRBD2 (5 bases). The TCR comes from a woman aged 18-29 years in good health and CMV-seronegative. The specimen sequenced was PBMCs. The CDR3 DNA reads as TGTGCCAGCAGTTCGCCGGGATCTCGGGACGAGCAGTACTTC. Translating it yields CASSSPGSRDEQYF.